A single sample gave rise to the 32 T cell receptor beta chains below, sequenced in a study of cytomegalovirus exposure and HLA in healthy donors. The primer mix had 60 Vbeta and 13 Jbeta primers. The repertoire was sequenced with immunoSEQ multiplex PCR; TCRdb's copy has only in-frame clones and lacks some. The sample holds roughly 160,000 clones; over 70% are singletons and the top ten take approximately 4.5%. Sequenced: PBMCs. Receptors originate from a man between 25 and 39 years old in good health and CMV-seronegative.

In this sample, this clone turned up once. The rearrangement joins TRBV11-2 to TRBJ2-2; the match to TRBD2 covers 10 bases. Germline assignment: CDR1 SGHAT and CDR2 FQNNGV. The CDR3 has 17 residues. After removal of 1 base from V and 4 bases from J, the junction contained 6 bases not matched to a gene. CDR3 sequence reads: CASSLAVAGGSTGELFF. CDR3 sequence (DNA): TGTGCCAGCAGCTTAGCGGTAGCGGGAGGAAGCACCGGGGAGCTGTTTTTT.

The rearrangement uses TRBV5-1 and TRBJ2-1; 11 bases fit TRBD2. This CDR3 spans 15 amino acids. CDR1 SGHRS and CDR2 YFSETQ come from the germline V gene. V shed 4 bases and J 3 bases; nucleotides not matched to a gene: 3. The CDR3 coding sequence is TGCGCCAGCAGCGCCACTAGCGGGGGCTACAATGAGCAGTTCTTC. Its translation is CASSATSGGYNEQFF.

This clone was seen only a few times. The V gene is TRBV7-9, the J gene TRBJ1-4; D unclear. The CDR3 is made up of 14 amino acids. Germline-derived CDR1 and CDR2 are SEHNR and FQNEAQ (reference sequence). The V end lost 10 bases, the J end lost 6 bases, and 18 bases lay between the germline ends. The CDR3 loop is CATRGFGGDEKLFF. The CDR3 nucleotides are TGTGCCACTCGAGGGTTTGGTGGGGATGAAAAACTGTTTTTT.

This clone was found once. The CDR3 DNA reads TGTGCCAGCGGGGAACAGGGACCCAACACTGAAGCTTTCTTT. Translating gives CASGEQGPNTEAFF. This chain uses TRBV2 with TRBJ1-1; D is possibly TRBD1 (6 bases). CDR3 length: 14 residues. Germline assignment: CDR1 SNHLY and CDR2 FYNNEI. V was trimmed by 8 bases and J by 2 bases, leaving 15 bases between them.

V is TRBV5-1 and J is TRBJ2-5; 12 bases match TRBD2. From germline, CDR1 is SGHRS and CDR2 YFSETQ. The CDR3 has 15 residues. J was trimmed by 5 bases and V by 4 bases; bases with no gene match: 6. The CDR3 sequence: CASSTGTSGLETQYF. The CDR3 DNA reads TGCGCCAGCAGCACCGGGACTAGCGGGCTGGAGACCCAGTACTTC. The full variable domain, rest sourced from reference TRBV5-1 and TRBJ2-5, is KAGVTQTPRYLIKTRGQQVTLSCSPISGHRSVSWYQQTPGQGLQFLFEYFSETQRNKGNFPGRFSGRQFSNSRSEMNVSTLELGDSALYLCASSTGTSGLETQYFGPGTRLLVL.

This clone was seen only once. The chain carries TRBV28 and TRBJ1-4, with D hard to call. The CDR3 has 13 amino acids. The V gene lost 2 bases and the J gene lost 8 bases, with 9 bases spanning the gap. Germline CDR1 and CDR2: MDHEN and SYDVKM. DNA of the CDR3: TGTGCCAGCAGTTTAATCCGAGGCGAAAAACTGTTTTTT. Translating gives CASSLIRGEKLFF.

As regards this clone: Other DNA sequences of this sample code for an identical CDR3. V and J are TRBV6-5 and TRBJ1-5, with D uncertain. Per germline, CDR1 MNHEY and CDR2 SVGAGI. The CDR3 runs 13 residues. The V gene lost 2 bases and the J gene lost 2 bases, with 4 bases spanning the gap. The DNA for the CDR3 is TGTGCCAGCAGTTACCGGGGCAATCAGCCCCAGCATTTT. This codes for CASSYRGNQPQHF.

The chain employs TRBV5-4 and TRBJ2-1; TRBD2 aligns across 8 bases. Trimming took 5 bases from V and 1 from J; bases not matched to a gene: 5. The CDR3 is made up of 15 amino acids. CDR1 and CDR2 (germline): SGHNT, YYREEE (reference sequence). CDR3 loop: CASSILAASYNEQFF. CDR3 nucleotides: TGTGCCAGCAGTATACTAGCGGCTTCCTACAATGAGCAGTTCTTC. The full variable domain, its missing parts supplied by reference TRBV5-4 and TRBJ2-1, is ETGVTQSPTHLIKTRGQQVTLRCSSQSGHNTVSWYQQALGQGPQFIFQYYREEENGRGNFPPRFSGLQFPNYSSELNVNALELDDSALYLCASSILAASYNEQFFGPGTRLTVL.

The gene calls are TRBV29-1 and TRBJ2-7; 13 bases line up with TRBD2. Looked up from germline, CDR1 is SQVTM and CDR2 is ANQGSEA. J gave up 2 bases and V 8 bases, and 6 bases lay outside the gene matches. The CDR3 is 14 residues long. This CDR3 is CSFAGTSGAYEQYF. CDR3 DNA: TGCAGCTTCGCCGGGACTAGCGGGGCCTACGAGCAGTACTTC.

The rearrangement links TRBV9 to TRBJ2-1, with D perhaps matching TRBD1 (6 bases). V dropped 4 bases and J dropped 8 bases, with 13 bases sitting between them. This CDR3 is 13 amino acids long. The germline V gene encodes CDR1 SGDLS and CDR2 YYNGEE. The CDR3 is CASSPHRVDEQFF. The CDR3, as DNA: TGTGCCAGCAGCCCCCACAGGGTGGATGAGCAGTTCTTC.

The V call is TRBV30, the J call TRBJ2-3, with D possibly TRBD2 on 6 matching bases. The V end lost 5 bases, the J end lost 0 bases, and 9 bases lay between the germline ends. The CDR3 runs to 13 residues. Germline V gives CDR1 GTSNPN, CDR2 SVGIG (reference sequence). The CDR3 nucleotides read TGTGCCTGGTACGGGACTAGCACAGATACGCAGTATTTT. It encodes CAWYGTSTDTQYF.

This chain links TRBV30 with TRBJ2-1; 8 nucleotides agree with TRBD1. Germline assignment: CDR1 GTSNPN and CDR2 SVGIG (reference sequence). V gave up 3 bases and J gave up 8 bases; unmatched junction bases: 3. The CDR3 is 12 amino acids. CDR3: CAWRGQGDEQFF. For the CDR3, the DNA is TGTGCCTGGAGAGGACAGGGCGATGAGCAGTTCTTC.

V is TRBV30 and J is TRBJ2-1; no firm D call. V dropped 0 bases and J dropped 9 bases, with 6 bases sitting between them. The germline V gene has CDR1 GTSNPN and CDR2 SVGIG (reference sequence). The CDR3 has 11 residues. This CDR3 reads CAWSVVSEQFF. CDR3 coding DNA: TGTGCCTGGAGTGTTGTCAGTGAGCAGTTCTTC. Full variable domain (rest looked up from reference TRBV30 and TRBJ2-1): SQTIHQWPATLVQPVGSPLSLECTVEGTSNPNLYWYRQAAGRGLQLLFYSVGIGQISSEVPQNLSASRPQDRQFILSSKKLLLSDSGFYLCAWSVVSEQFFGPGTRLTVL.

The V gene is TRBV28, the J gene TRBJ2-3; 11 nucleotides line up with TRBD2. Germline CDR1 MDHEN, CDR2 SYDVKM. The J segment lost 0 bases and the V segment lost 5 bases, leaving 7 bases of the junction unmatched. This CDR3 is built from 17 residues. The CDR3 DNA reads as TGTGCCAGCAGTCTACGTAGCGGGGGGGCTAGCACAGATACGCAGTATTTT. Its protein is CASSLRSGGASTDTQYF. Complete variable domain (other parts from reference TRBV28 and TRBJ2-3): DVKVTQSSRYLVKRTGEKVFLECVQDMDHENMFWYRQDPGLGLRLIYFSYDVKMKEKGDIPEGYSVSREKKERFSLILESASTNQTSMYLCASSLRSGGASTDTQYFGPGTRLTVL.

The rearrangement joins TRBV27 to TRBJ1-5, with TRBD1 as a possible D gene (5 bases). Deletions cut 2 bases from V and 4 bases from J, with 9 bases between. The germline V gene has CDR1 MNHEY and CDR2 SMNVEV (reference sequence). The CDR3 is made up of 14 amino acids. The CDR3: CASSLPDTNQPQHF. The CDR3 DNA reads TGTGCCAGCAGTTTACCGGACACAAATCAGCCCCAGCATTTT.

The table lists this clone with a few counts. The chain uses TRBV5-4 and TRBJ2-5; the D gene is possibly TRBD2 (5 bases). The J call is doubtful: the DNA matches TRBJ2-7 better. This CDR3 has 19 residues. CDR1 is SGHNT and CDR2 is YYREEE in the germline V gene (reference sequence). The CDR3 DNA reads TGTGCCAGCAGCCCCGACTTGGGGAGAAAGCGGTTGAGCTCCTACGAGCAGTACTTC. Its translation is CASSPDLGRKRLSSYEQYF.

DNA for the CDR3: TGTGCCAGCAGTGAAGTATCCGGAGGCACTGAAGCTTTCTTT. Amino acids: CASSEVSGGTEAFF. This sequence joins TRBV2 and TRBJ1-1, with no clear D. Trimming pared 1 base from V and 4 bases from J, leaving 10 bases between. The CDR3 consists of 14 residues. Germline V gene lookup returns CDR1 SNHLY and CDR2 FYNNEI. The entire variable domain, with the rest obtained from reference TRBV2 and TRBJ1-1, is as follows: EPEVTQTPSHQVTQMGQEVILRCVPISNHLYFYWYRQILGQKVEFLVSFYNNEISEKSEIFDDQFSVERPDGSNFTLKIRSTKLEDSAMYFCASSEVSGGTEAFFGQGTRLTVV.

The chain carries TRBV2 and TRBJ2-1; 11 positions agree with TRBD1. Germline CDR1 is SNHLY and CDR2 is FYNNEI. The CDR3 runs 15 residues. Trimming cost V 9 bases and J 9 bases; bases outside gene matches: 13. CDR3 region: CARGGPGQGVSEQFF. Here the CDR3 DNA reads TGTGCCAGAGGGGGACCGGGACAGGGGGTGAGTGAGCAGTTCTTC.

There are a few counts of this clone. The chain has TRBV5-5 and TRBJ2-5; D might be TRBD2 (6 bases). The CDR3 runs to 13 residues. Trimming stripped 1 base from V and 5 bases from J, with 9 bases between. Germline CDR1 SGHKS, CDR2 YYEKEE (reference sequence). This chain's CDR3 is CASSLLGRETQYF. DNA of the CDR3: TGTGCCAGCAGCTTGTTAGGGAGGGAGACCCAGTACTTC.

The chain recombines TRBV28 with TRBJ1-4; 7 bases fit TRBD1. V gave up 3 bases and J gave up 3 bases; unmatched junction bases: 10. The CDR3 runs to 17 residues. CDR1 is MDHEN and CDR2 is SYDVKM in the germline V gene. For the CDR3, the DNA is TGTGCCAGCAGTTTCGGGCCCCCGGGACAGCCTAATGAAAAACTGTTTTTT. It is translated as CASSFGPPGQPNEKLFF.

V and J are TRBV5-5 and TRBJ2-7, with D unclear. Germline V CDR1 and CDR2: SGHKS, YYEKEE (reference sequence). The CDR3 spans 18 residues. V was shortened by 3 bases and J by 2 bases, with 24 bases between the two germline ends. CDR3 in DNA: TGTGCCAGCAGCTCTTCCGGAAACAGTCCACACCTGACCTACGAGCAGTACTTC. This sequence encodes CASSSSGNSPHLTYEQYF.

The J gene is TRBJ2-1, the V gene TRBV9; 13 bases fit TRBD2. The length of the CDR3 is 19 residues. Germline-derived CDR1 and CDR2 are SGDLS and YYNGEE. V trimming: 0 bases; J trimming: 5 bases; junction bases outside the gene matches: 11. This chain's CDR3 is CASSVESLAGGYTNNEQFF. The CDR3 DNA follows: TGTGCCAGCAGCGTAGAGTCACTAGCGGGAGGGTATACGAACAATGAGCAGTTCTTC.

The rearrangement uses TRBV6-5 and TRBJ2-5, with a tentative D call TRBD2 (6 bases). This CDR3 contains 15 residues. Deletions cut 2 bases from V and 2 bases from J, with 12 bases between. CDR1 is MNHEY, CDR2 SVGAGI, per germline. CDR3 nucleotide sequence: TGTGCCAGCAGTTACGGAGCGGGCCCGCAAGAGACCCAGTACTTC. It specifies CASSYGAGPQETQYF.

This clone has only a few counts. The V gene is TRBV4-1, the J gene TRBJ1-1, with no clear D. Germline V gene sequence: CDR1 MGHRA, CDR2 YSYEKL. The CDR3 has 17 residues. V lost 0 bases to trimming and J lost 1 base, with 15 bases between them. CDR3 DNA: TGCGCCAGCAGCCAAGATAGAGGAAGCAACTGGAACACTGAAGCTTTCTTT. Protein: CASSQDRGSNWNTEAFF.

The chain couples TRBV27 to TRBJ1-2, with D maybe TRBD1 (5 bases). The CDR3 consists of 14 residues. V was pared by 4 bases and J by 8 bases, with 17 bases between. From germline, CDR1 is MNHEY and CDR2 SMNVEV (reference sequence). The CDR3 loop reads CASSSREAGPGYTF. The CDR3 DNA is TGTGCCAGCAGTTCCAGGGAGGCAGGGCCCGGCTACACCTTC.

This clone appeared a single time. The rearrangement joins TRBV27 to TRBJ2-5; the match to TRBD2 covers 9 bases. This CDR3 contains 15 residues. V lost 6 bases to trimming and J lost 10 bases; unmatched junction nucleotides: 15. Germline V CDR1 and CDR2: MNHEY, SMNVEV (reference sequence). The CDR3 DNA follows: TGTGCCAGCAGCCGGTCGGGACTAGCAACGACGGGCCAGTACTTC. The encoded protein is CASSRSGLATTGQYF.

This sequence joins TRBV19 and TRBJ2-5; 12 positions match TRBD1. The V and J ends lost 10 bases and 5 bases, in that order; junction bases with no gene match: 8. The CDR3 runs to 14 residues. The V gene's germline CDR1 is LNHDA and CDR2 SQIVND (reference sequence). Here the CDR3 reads CATSGQGAWETQYF. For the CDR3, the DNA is TGTGCCACCTCGGGACAGGGGGCTTGGGAGACCCAGTACTTC.

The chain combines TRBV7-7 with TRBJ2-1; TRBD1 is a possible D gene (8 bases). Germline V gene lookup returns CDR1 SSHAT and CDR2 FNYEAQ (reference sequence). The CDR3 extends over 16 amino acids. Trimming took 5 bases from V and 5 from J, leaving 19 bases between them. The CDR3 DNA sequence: TGTGCCAGCAGCCGGGAGGAAACAGGGGGTCACAATGAGCAGTTCTTC. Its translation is CASSREETGGHNEQFF. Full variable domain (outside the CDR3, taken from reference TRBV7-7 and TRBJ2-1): GAGVSQSPRYKVTKRGQDVTLRCDPISSHATLYWYQQALGQGPEFLTYFNYEAQPDKSGLPSDRFSAERPEGSISTLTIQRTEQRDSAMYRCASSREETGGHNEQFFGPGTRLTVL.

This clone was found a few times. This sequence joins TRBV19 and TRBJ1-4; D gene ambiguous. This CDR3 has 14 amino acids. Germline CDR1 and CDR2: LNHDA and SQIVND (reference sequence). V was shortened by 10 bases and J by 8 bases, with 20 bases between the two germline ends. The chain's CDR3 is CATQRRQREEKLFF. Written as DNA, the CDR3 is TGTGCCACCCAAAGGAGACAACGGGAAGAAAAACTGTTTTTT.

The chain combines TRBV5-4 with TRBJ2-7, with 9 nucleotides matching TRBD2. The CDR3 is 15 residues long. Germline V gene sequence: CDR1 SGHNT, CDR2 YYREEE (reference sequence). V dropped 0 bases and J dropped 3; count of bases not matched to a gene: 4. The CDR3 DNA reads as TGTGCCAGCAGCTTGGCGACTAGCGGTGACTACGAGCAGTACTTC. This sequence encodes CASSLATSGDYEQYF.

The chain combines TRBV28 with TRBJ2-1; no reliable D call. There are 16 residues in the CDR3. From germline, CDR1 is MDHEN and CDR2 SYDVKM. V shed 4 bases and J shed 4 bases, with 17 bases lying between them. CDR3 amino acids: CASSSYDNQVYNEQFF. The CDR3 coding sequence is TGTGCCAGCAGTTCGTACGACAATCAAGTTTACAATGAGCAGTTCTTC.

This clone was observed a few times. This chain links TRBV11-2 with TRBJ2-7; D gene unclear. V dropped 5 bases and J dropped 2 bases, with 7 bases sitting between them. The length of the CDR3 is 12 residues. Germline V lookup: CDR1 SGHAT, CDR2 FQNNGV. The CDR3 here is CASSQSAYEQYF. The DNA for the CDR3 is TGTGCCAGCAGCCAGTCAGCCTACGAGCAGTACTTC.